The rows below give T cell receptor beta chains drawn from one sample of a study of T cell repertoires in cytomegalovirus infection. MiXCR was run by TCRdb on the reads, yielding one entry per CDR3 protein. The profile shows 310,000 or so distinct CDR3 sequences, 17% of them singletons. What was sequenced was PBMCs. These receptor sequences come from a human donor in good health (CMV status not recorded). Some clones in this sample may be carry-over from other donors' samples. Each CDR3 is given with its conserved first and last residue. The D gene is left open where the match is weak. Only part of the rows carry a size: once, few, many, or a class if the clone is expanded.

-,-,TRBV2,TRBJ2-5,CASSVGRETQYF,TGTGCCAGCAGTGTGGGAAGGGAGACCCAGTACTTC
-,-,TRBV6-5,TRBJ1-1,CASSYTPNLNTEAFF,TGTGCCAGCAGTTACACCCCAAACTTGAACACTGAAGCTTTCTTT
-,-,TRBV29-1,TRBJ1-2,CSGHTLQEGYTF,TGCAGCGGACATACGTTGCAGGAGGGCTACACCTTC
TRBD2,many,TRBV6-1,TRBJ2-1,CASTGGTFYNEQFF,TGTGCCAGCACCGGGGGGACCTTCTACAATGAGCAGTTCTTC
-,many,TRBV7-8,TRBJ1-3,CASSFLAQGTGNTIYF,TGTGCCAGCAGCTTTCTCGCGCAGGGAACTGGAAACACCATATATTTT
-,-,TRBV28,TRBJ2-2,CASSPQYLVNTGELFF,TGTGCCAGCAGTCCCCAATATCTCGTGAACACCGGGGAGCTGTTTTTT
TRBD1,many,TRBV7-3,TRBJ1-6,CASSLGDSLHAPLHF,TGTGCCAGCAGCTTAGGGGACAGCCTCCATGCCCCCCTCCACTTT
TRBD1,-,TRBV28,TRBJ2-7,CASCLGQGCEQYF,TGTGCCAGCTGCCTAGGACAGGGGTGCGAGCAGTACTTC
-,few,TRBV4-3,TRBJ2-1,CASSQLTGSSYNEQFF,TGCGCCAGCAGCCAACTTACGGGGAGCTCCTACAATGAGCAGTTCTTC
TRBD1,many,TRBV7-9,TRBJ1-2,CASSPGQGIDYGYTF,TGTGCCAGCAGCCCCGGACAGGGAATAGACTATGGCTACACCTTC
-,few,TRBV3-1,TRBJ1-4,CASSQIAQKLFF,TGTGCCAGCAGCCAAATTGCCCAGAAACTGTTTTTT
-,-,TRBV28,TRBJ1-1,CASSFRDQGMNTEAFF,TGTGCCAGCAGTTTTCGGGATCAGGGGATGAACACTGAAGCTTTCTTT
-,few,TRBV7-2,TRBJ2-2,CASSLDQGRTGELFF,TGTGCCAGCAGCTTAGATCAGGGGCGCACCGGGGAGCTGTTTTTT
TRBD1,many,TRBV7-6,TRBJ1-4,CASSLGGQGGEKLFF,TGTGCCAGCAGCTTAGGGGGACAGGGCGGTGAAAAACTGTTTTTT
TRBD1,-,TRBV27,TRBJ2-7,CASSPTGGHEQYF,TGTGCCAGCAGTCCGACAGGGGGGCACGAGCAGTACTTC
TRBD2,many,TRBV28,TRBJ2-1,CASSLGTSSYNEQFF,TGTGCCAGCAGCTTGGGGACTAGCTCCTACAATGAGCAGTTCTTC
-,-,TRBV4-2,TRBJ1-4,CASSQQGGNEKLFF,TGTGCCAGCAGCCAACAGGGAGGGAATGAAAAACTGTTTTTT
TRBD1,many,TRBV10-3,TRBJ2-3,CAISRGKGTDTQYF,TGTGCCATCAGCAGGGGGAAAGGTACAGATACGCAGTATTTT
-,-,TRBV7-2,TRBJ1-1,CASTRDNQNTEAFF,TGTGCCAGCACCCGGGACAACCAAAACACTGAAGCTTTCTTT
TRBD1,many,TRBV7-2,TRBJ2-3,CASSLRGQSTDTQYF,TGTGCCAGCAGCTTAAGGGGACAGTCCACAGATACGCAGTATTTT
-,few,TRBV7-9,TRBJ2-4,CASSLGDENIQYF,TGTGCCAGCAGCTTAGGGGACGAAAACATTCAGTACTTC
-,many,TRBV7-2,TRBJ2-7,CASSLGWASSYEQYF,TGTGCCAGCAGCTTAGGGTGGGCCAGCTCCTACGAGCAGTACTTC
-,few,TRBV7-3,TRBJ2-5,CASSPGRGQETQYF,TGTGCCAGCAGCCCCGGTAGGGGCCAAGAGACCCAGTACTTC
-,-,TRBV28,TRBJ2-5,CASRPAGGSGETQYF,TGTGCCAGCAGGCCGGCAGGGGGGTCGGGGGAGACCCAGTACTTC
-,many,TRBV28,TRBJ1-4,CATQESSRNEKLFF,TGTGCCACCCAAGAGAGCTCGAGGAATGAAAAACTGTTTTTT
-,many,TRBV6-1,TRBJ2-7,CASSEEAGWSYEQYF,TGTGCCAGCAGTGAAGAGGCAGGTTGGTCCTACGAGCAGTACTTC
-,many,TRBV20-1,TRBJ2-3,CSATNPGGLTDTQYF,TGCAGTGCTACTAATCCGGGGGGCCTCACAGATACGCAGTATTTT
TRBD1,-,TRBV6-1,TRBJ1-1,CASRNRGRTDTEAFF,TGTGCCAGCAGGAACAGGGGGCGCACGGACACTGAAGCTTTCTTT
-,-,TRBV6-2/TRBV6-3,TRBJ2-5,CASSPLLRAETQYF,TGTGCCAGCAGTCCCCTCCTAAGGGCAGAGACCCAGTACTTC
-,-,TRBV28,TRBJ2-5,CASSLSGRYQETQYF,TGTGCCAGCAGTTTATCGGGCAGGTACCAAGAGACCCAGTACTTC
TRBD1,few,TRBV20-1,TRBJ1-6,CSVQIEGRGSYNSPLHF,TGCAGTGTCCAAATAGAGGGCAGGGGGTCCTATAATTCACCCCTCCACTTT
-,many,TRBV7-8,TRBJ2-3,CASSLRRDTQYF,TGTGCCAGCAGCTTAAGGCGGGATACGCAGTATTTT
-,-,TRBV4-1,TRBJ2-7,CASSLSGGEAYEQYF,TGCGCCAGCAGCCTCTCCGGCGGGGAAGCCTACGAGCAGTACTTC
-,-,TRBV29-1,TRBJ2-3,CSVEGSHKFSTDTQYF,TGCAGCGTTGAAGGTAGTCACAAGTTCAGCACAGATACGCAGTATTTT
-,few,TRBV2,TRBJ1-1,CASNPWNTEAFF,TGTGCCAGCAACCCCTGGAACACTGAAGCTTTCTTT
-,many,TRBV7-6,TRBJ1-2,CASGVFGDGYTF,TGTGCCAGCGGAGTCTTCGGGGACGGCTACACCTTC
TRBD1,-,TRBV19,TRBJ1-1,CASSTGTGRGSTEAFF,TGTGCCAGTAGTACCGGGACAGGGAGAGGATCCACTGAAGCTTTCTTT
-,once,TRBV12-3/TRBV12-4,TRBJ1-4,CASSLMEGNEKLFF,TGTGCCAGCAGTTTGATGGAAGGGAATGAAAAACTGTTTTTT
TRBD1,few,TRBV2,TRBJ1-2,CASSEATGAYGYTF,TGTGCCAGCAGTGAAGCCACAGGGGCCTATGGCTACACCTTC
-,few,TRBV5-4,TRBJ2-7,CASTGDLSYEQYF,TGTGCCAGCACCGGGGATCTCTCCTACGAGCAGTACTTC
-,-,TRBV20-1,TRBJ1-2,CSAQTVNYGYTF,TGCAGTGCCCAGACGGTGAACTATGGCTACACCTTC
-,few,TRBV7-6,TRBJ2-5,CASEEDQTQYF,TGTGCCAGCGAAGAAGATCAGACCCAGTACTTC
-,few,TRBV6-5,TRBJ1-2,CATHTGGAHYGYTF,TGTGCCACTCACACGGGGGGCGCACACTATGGCTACACCTTC
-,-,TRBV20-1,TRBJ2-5,CSAMTGGQETQYF,TGCAGTGCTATGACTGGGGGACAAGAGACCCAGTACTTC
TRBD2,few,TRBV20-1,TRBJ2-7,CSVVGLAGEGYEQYF,TGCAGTGTGGTAGGACTAGCGGGGGAAGGCTACGAGCAGTACTTC